The table lists the clone carrying this TCR beta chain with a few counts. Unique molecular identifiers were used in preparing the TCRbeta library. TCRdb re-analysed the PCR reads in MiXCR, keeping a single row per CDR3 protein. Of about 270,000 distinct CDR3 sequences listed, 9.9% are singletons. The germline gives CDR1 SGHRS, CDR2 YFSETQ. This CDR3 is 15 amino acids long. The V and J ends lost 0 bases and 7 bases respectively, with 13 bases between them. This sample was taken from a study of T-cell reconstitution after alpha-beta-depleted transplantation in children. The TCR originated in a human donor who donated a stem cell graft to a child with SCID. The material sequenced was PBMCs from the stem cell graft donor, taken from the stem cell graft. This chain uses TRBV5-1 with TRBJ1-4, with D uncertain. For the CDR3, the DNA is TGCGCCAGCAGCTTGGGGGGAGAGGTTCTTGAAAAACTGTTTTTT. This encodes CASSLGGEVLEKLFF.